The 31 T cell receptor beta chains reported below all come from one sample, sequenced in a study of cytomegalovirus exposure and HLA in healthy donors. The PCR contained 60 Vbeta and 13 Jbeta primers. Clones were sequenced by immunoSEQ multiplex PCR, and TCRdb holds only the in-frame ones, with some missing. The sample carries about 130,000 clones, 74% recorded once. Specimen: PBMCs. The receptors stem from a woman aged 45-65 years in good health and CMV-seropositive.

The chain joins TRBV5-1 to TRBJ2-2; weak D call: TRBD1 (5 bases). The CDR3 length is 16 residues. Germline-derived CDR1 and CDR2 are SGHRS and YFSETQ. Trimming stripped 6 bases from V and 1 base from J, with 16 bases between. The CDR3 loop is CASKDTGHLNTGELFF. The CDR3 region has the DNA TGCGCCAGCAAGGACACCGGTCACCTGAACACCGGGGAGCTGTTTTTT.

The chain links TRBV4-3 to TRBJ1-6, with 8 bases lining up with TRBD1. There are 16 residues in the CDR3. Trimming cost V 0 bases and J 7 bases; bases outside gene matches: 5. CDR1 and CDR2 from the germline V gene are LGHNA and YSLEER. The CDR3 sequence: CASSQDRQGRNSPLHF. The CDR3 coding sequence is TGCGCCAGCAGCCAAGATCGACAGGGGCGAAATTCACCCCTCCACTTT.

The J gene is TRBJ1-2, the V gene TRBV7-2, with D unclear. V gave up 5 bases and J gave up 0 bases, with 10 bases separating them. CDR1 is SGHTA, CDR2 FQGNSA, per germline. The CDR3 sequence is 14 residues long. CDR3 sequence (DNA): TGTGCCAGCAGCCCAGGTGGCCCTAACTATGGCTACACCTTC. Amino acid sequence: CASSPGGPNYGYTF.

CDR3 amino acids: CASSRPGVRDYGYTF. For the CDR3, the DNA is TGTGCCAGTAGCCGACCGGGGGTTAGGGACTATGGCTACACCTTC. This chain joins TRBV19 and TRBJ1-2; maybe TRBD1 (5 bases). The V end was cut by 6 bases, the J end by 3 bases, with 17 bases between. This CDR3 spans 15 amino acids. Germline V gene data show CDR1 as LNHDA and CDR2 as SQIVND (reference sequence).

The V and J genes are TRBV15 and TRBJ1-2, with TRBD1 identical over 9 bases. The CDR3 loop spans 14 amino acids. The ends lost 4 bases at V and 3 bases at J; junction bases unmatched: 3. Germline V CDR1 and CDR2: LNHNV, YYDKDF (reference sequence). This CDR3 is CATSTRQGDYGYTF. The CDR3 bases are TGTGCCACCAGCACCCGACAGGGGGACTATGGCTACACCTTC.

This chain uses TRBV7-2 with TRBJ2-3; 8 nucleotides line up with TRBD2. Germline V gives CDR1 SGHTA, CDR2 FQGNSA. This CDR3 spans 16 amino acids. The junction had 7 bases not matched to a gene; V was cut back by 3 bases and J by 2 bases. The CDR3 sequence is CASSLYGGGNTDTQYF. Written as DNA, the CDR3 is TGTGCCAGCAGCTTGTACGGGGGGGGGAACACAGATACGCAGTATTTT. Full variable domain (rest looked up from reference TRBV7-2 and TRBJ2-3): GAGVSQSPSNKVTEKGKDVELRCDPISGHTALYWYRQSLGQGLEFLIYFQGNSAPDKSGLPSDRFSAERTGGSVSTLTIQRTQQEDSAVYLCASSLYGGGNTDTQYFGPGTRLTVL.

The V gene is TRBV7-9, the J gene TRBJ2-1, with D possibly matching TRBD2 (5 bases). The germline gives CDR1 SEHNR, CDR2 FQNEAQ (reference sequence). The V end lost 3 bases, the J end lost 8 bases, and 14 bases lay between the germline ends. The CDR3 length is 14 residues. CDR3 sequence (DNA): TGTGCCAGCAGCTTTGGTCTAGCACTTGATGAGCAGTTCTTC. As protein: CASSFGLALDEQFF.

The CDR3 sequence is CASSLLLPETQYF. CDR3 nucleotide sequence: TGTGCCAGCAGCTTACTCCTCCCCGAGACCCAGTACTTC. The genes are TRBV7-2 and TRBJ2-5; D gene unclear. The CDR3 loop spans 13 amino acids. The germline gives CDR1 SGHTA, CDR2 FQGNSA. Trimming removed 2 bases from V and 5 bases from J, with 9 bases in between.

The chain employs TRBV28 and TRBJ1-4; the D gene is possibly TRBD1 (5 bases). With 6 bases removed from V and 8 bases from J, the gap between germline ends came to 13 bases. The CDR3 totals 13 residues. Germline loops: CDR1 MDHEN, CDR2 SYDVKM. CDR3 sequence (DNA): TGTGCCAGCAGATCCGGGGGGAGGGAAAAACTGTTTTTT. It is translated as CASRSGGREKLFF.

In regard to this clone: Mismatch with germline at one junction end may stem from a read error. The chain recombines TRBV25-1 with TRBJ2-7; D possibly corresponds to TRBD1 (6 bases). The CDR3 is made up of 14 amino acids. Germline assignment: CDR1 MGHDK and CDR2 SYGVNS. CDR3 sequence: CASRPGRGSAEQCF. Here the CDR3 DNA reads TGTGCCAGCAGGCCGGGTAGGGGGTCGGCCGAGCAGTGCTTC.

This clone was found a few times. This chain joins TRBV12-5 and TRBJ1-2; D is possibly TRBD1 (6 bases). The germline V and J ends were trimmed by 1 base and 5 bases, with 8 bases remaining between them. The CDR3 is made up of 13 amino acids. Germline CDR1 LGHNT, CDR2 FRNRAP. CDR3 sequence reads: CASGLGQGYGYTF. CDR3 nucleotides: TGTGCTAGTGGTTTGGGGCAGGGGTATGGCTACACCTTC.

V gene TRBV18 combines with J gene TRBJ1-1, with 7 positions matching TRBD1. The length of the CDR3 is 13 residues. CDR1 is KGHSH, CDR2 LQKENI, per germline. Trimming removed 2 bases from V and 3 bases from J; junction bases left unmatched: 0. The CDR3 spells CASSPTGDTEAFF. The CDR3 DNA sequence: TGTGCCAGCTCACCAACAGGGGACACTGAAGCTTTCTTT.

The CDR3 DNA reads as TGTGCCAGCAGTGAATTTCCGGGGGTCTCCTACGAGCAGTACTTC. The encoded protein is CASSEFPGVSYEQYF. The chain recombines TRBV6-1 with TRBJ2-7; tentatively, D is TRBD2 (6 bases). Trimming cost V 2 bases and J 0 bases, with 11 bases left between them. CDR1 MNHNS and CDR2 SASEGT come from the germline V gene. This CDR3 region has 15 residues.

The rearrangement joins TRBV9 to TRBJ2-5, with D possibly being TRBD1 (6 bases). The CDR3 loop spans 16 amino acids. V lost 0 bases, J lost 1 base, and 13 bases lay in between. Germline V gene sequence: CDR1 SGDLS, CDR2 YYNGEE. The CDR3 DNA reads TGTGCCAGCAGCGTAGATTACACAGGGTTCCAAGAGACCCAGTACTTC. The encoded protein is CASSVDYTGFQETQYF. Complete variable domain (other parts from reference TRBV9 and TRBJ2-5): DSGVTQTPKHLITATGQRVTLRCSPRSGDLSVYWYQQSLDQGLQFLIQYYNGEERAKGNILERFSAQQFPDLHSELNLSSLELGDSALYFCASSVDYTGFQETQYFGPGTRLLVL.

The CDR3, as DNA: TGCGCCAGCAGCTATCGGGTTGAAACAGATACGCAGTATTTT. Its protein is CASSYRVETDTQYF. The V gene is TRBV5-1, the J gene TRBJ2-3; no clear D gene. Trimming removed 3 bases at V and 3 bases at J, with 11 bases between. The length of the CDR3 is 14 residues. Germline V gene lookup returns CDR1 SGHRS and CDR2 YFSETQ.

This chain joins TRBV5-1 and TRBJ2-2; D perhaps matches TRBD2 (5 bases). Trimming removed 5 bases from V and 0 bases from J, with 11 bases in between. Germline V gene data show CDR1 as SGHRS and CDR2 as YFSETQ. CDR3 size: 15 residues. The CDR3 DNA reads TGCGCCAGCAGTCACGGGGATCCGAACACCGGGGAGCTGTTTTTT. Translating gives CASSHGDPNTGELFF.

The chain couples TRBV5-4 to TRBJ2-6; D is perhaps TRBD1 (6 bases). Germline V CDR1 and CDR2: SGHNT, YYREEE (reference sequence). V lost 4 bases and J lost 0, with 20 bases in between. CDR3 length: 19 residues. The CDR3 sequence: CASSPYDRSVDSGANVLTF. The CDR3 DNA follows: TGTGCCAGCAGCCCCTACGACAGGTCAGTTGACTCTGGGGCCAACGTCCTGACTTTC. The complete variable domain, with remaining parts taken from reference TRBV5-4 and TRBJ2-6, reads ETGVTQSPTHLIKTRGQQVTLRCSSQSGHNTVSWYQQALGQGPQFIFQYYREEENGRGNFPPRFSGLQFPNYSSELNVNALELDDSALYLCASSPYDRSVDSGANVLTFGAGSRLTVL.

This chain joins TRBV6-6 and TRBJ1-3; D unresolved. The CDR3 covers 16 residues. In germline, CDR1 is MNHNY, CDR2 SVGAGI (reference sequence). V lost 0 bases to trimming and J lost 0 bases, with 9 bases between them. CDR3 bases: TGTGCCAGCAGTTACTCGGGCAGCTACTCTGGAAACACCATATATTTT. It yields the protein CASSYSGSYSGNTIYF.

The sample holds a few counts of this clone. The chain combines TRBV29-1 with TRBJ1-2; D not resolved. V was pared by 3 bases and J by 4 bases, with 9 bases between. CDR3 length: 12 amino acids. Looked up from germline, CDR1 is SQVTM and CDR2 is ANQGSEA. CDR3 DNA: TGCAGCGTTGAGAGGGAGGGCTATGGCTACACCTTC. Residues: CSVEREGYGYTF.

This clone was seen just once. Different DNA sequences within this sample yield the same CDR3. This chain connects TRBV9 to TRBJ1-2, with D perhaps TRBD1 (5 bases). The V end was cut by 3 bases, the J end by 7 bases, with 7 bases between. Looked up from germline, CDR1 is SGDLS and CDR2 is YYNGEE. The CDR3 runs 11 residues. This CDR3 is CASSAQGGYTF. The CDR3, as DNA: TGTGCCAGCAGCGCTCAGGGTGGCTACACCTTC.

The chain recombines TRBV10-3 with TRBJ1-2, with TRBD1 matching 8 bases. The CDR3 runs 16 residues. Looked up from germline, CDR1 is ENHRY and CDR2 is SYGVKD. V was pared by 5 bases and J by 2 bases, with 10 bases of the junction left unmatched. The CDR3 DNA sequence: TGTGCCATCAGTAGGGGACAAGGACAGGGAAACTATGGCTACACCTTC. Its translation is CAISRGQGQGNYGYTF.

This sequence joins TRBV28 and TRBJ2-7; TRBD1 agrees at 7 bases. V dropped 7 bases and J dropped 4; count of bases not matched to a gene: 13. The CDR3 covers 15 residues. Per germline, CDR1 MDHEN and CDR2 SYDVKM. The CDR3 DNA sequence: TGTGCCAGCATTGGATCTCCAGGGGGAACTTACGAGCAGTACTTC. It encodes CASIGSPGGTYEQYF.

As regards this clone: Other DNA sequences in the sample encode the same CDR3. The chain couples TRBV28 to TRBJ2-5, with a tentative D call TRBD1 (6 bases). CDR1 is MDHEN, CDR2 SYDVKM, per germline. The CDR3 spans 14 residues. V lost 6 bases and J 2 bases, leaving 13 bases between the germline ends. The CDR3 protein is CASSPGQSQETQYF. The CDR3 DNA reads TGTGCCAGCAGCCCCGGACAGTCGCAAGAGACCCAGTACTTC.

The chain has TRBV19 and TRBJ1-2; perhaps TRBD1 as D (5 bases). V was cut by 7 bases and J by 10 bases, with 13 bases left in between. The CDR3 length is 11 residues. Germline V gene data show CDR1 as LNHDA and CDR2 as SQIVND (reference sequence). The CDR3 DNA reads TGTGCCAGTAATACCGGGACTCTCTACACCTTC. This sequence encodes CASNTGTLYTF.

Note on this clone: The sample holds other DNA sequences that translate to the same CDR3. V gene TRBV30 combines with J gene TRBJ2-7; 9 bases align to TRBD1. There are 14 residues in the CDR3. Looked up from germline, CDR1 is GTSNPN and CDR2 is SVGIG (reference sequence). The ends lost 3 bases at V and 3 bases at J; junction bases unmatched: 6. In nucleotides, the CDR3 is TGTGCCTGGAGGCCGGGACAGGGCATCTACGAGCAGTACTTC. It translates to CAWRPGQGIYEQYF.

This sequence joins TRBV10-3 and TRBJ1-6; 7 bases agree with TRBD1. Germline assignment: CDR1 ENHRY and CDR2 SYGVKD. The CDR3 has 18 amino acids. V gave up 0 bases and J gave up 6 bases; unmatched junction bases: 11. The CDR3 bases are TGTGCCATCAGTGAGTCAGCCGGGACAGACGCGAGTAATTCACCCCTCCACTTT. This codes for CAISESAGTDASNSPLHF.

The chain has TRBV7-7 and TRBJ2-3, with D maybe TRBD1 (5 bases). There are 14 residues in the CDR3. Germline CDR1 reads SSHAT; CDR2 reads FNYEAQ (reference sequence). V was clipped by 5 bases and J by 0 bases, with 9 bases between them. The CDR3 sequence is CASSPDSSTDTQYF. In DNA form, the CDR3 reads TGTGCCAGCAGCCCCGACAGCAGCACAGATACGCAGTATTTT.

In its sample, this clone was seen a few times. The V gene is TRBV2, the J gene TRBJ2-1; TRBD2 matches 13 bases. Germline CDR1 SNHLY, CDR2 FYNNEI. V was pared by 6 bases and J by 4 bases, with 3 bases of the junction left unmatched. This CDR3 is built from 15 residues. The CDR3 here is CASSEGLAGYNEQFF. DNA for the CDR3: TGTGCCAGCAGCGAGGGACTAGCGGGGTACAATGAGCAGTTCTTC.

This clone occurred a few times. The chain carries TRBV5-1 and TRBJ2-2; 9 positions agree with TRBD1. V lost 6 bases and J lost 2; bases outside the gene matches: 5. The CDR3 is 15 amino acids. CDR1 and CDR2 from the germline V gene are SGHRS and YFSETQ. CDR3 DNA sequence: TGCGCCAGCAACACAGGGGGCCTTAACACCGGGGAGCTGTTTTTT. Translated, it gives CASNTGGLNTGELFF.

The V gene is TRBV19, the J gene TRBJ1-2; D not certain. Germline loops: CDR1 LNHDA, CDR2 SQIVND (reference sequence). The CDR3 has 15 residues. V lost 7 bases to trimming and J lost 3 bases, with 18 bases between them. The CDR3 spells CASNPREARDYGYTF. CDR3 in DNA: TGTGCCAGTAACCCGCGGGAGGCGCGTGACTATGGCTACACCTTC.

The chain recombines TRBV5-1 with TRBJ1-2; perhaps TRBD1 as D (5 bases). The CDR3 length is 11 residues. V was cut by 5 bases and J by 7 bases, with 9 bases left in between. Germline CDR1 and CDR2: SGHRS and YFSETQ. The CDR3 is CASRGEGGYTF. The CDR3 region has the DNA TGCGCCAGCAGAGGGGAGGGTGGCTACACCTTC.